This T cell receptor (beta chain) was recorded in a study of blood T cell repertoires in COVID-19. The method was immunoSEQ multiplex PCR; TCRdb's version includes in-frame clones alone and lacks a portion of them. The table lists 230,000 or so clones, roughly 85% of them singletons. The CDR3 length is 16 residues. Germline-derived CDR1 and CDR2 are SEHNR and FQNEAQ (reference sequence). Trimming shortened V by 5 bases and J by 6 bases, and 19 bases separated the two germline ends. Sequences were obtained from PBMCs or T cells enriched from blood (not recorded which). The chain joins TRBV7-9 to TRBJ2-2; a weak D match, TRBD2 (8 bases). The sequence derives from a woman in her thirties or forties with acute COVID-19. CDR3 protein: CASSLLGLGGSGELFF. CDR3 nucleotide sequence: TGTGCCAGCAGCCTGCTGGGACTAGGGGGCTCCGGGGAGCTGTTTTTT.